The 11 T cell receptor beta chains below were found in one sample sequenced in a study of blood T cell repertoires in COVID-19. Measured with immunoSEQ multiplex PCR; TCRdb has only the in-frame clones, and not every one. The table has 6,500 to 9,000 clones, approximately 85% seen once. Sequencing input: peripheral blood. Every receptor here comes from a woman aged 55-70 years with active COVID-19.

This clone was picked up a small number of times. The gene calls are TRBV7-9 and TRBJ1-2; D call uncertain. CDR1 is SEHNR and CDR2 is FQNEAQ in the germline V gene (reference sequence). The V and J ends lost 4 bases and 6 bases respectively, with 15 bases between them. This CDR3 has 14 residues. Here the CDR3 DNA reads TGTGCCAGCAGCTCGGAGGCAGCCGGAGATGGCTACACCTTC. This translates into CASSSEAAGDGYTF.

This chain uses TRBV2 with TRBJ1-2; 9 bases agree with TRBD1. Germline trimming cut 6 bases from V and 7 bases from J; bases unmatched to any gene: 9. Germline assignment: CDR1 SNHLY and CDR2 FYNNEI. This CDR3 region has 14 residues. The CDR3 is CASSIGTGIGGYTF. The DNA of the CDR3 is TGTGCCAGCAGCATCGGGACAGGGATTGGTGGCTACACCTTC.

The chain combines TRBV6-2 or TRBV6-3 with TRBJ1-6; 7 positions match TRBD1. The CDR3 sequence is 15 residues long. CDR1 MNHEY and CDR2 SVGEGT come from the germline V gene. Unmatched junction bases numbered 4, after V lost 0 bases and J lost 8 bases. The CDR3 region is CASSYSFTGDSPLHF. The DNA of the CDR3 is TGTGCCAGCAGTTACTCGTTCACAGGGGATTCACCCCTCCACTTT.

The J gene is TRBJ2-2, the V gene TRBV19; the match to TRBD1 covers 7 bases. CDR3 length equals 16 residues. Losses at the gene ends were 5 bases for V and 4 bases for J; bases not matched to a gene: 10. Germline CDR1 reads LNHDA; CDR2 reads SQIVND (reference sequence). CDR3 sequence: CASSDSVYRGTGELFF. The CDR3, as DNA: TGTGCCAGTAGTGACTCGGTATACAGGGGCACCGGGGAGCTGTTTTTT.

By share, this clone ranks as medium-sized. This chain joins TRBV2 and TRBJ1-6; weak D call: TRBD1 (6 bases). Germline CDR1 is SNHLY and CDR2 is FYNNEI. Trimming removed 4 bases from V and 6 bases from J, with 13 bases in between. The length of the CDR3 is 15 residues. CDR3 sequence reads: CASSGTDGGNSPLHF. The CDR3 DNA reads TGTGCCAGCAGTGGGACAGATGGGGGTAATTCACCCCTCCACTTT. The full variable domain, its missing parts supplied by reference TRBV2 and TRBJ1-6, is EPEVTQTPSHQVTQMGQEVILRCVPISNHLYFYWYRQILGQKVEFLVSFYNNEISEKSEIFDDQFSVERPDGSNFTLKIRSTKLEDSAMYFCASSGTDGGNSPLHFGNGTRLTVT.

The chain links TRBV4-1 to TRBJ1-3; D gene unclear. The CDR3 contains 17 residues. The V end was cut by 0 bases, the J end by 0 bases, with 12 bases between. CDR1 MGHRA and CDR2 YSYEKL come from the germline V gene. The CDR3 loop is CASSQDLGSRSGNTIYF. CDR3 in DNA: TGCGCCAGCAGCCAAGATCTAGGATCCCGCTCTGGAAACACCATATATTTT.

In nucleotides, the CDR3 is TGTGCCAGCAGCCGCGGGACAGCGTCCTACAATGAGCAGTTCTTC. Its protein is CASSRGTASYNEQFF. The rearrangement uses TRBV7-9 and TRBJ2-1; tentative D call: TRBD1 (7 bases). The CDR3 has 15 residues. From germline, CDR1 is SEHNR and CDR2 FQNEAQ (reference sequence). V gave up 5 bases and J gave up 1 base, with 12 bases separating them. Based on the CDR3 plus reference TRBV7-9 and TRBJ2-1, the full variable domain is DTGVSQNPRHKITKRGQNVTFRCDPISEHNRLYWYRQTLGQGPEFLTYFQNEAQLEKSRLLSDRFSAERPKGSFSTLEIQRTEQGDSAMYLCASSRGTASYNEQFFGPGTRLTVL.

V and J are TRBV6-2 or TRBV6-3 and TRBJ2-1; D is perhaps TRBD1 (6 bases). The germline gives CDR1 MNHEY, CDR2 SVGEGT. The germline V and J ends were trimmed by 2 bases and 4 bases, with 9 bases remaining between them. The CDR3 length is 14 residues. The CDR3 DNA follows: TGTGCCAGCAGTTACGAGGGGGTTTACAATGAGCAGTTCTTC. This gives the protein CASSYEGVYNEQFF.

The CDR3 is CASSNRGGGNYGYTF. Here the CDR3 DNA reads TGTGCCAGCAGTAACAGGGGTGGGGGTAACTATGGCTACACCTTC. The J gene is TRBJ1-2, the V gene TRBV6-5; 7 nucleotides align to TRBD1. Germline trimming cut 5 bases from V and 1 base from J; bases unmatched to any gene: 7. Per germline, CDR1 MNHEY and CDR2 SVGAGI. The CDR3 is 15 amino acids.

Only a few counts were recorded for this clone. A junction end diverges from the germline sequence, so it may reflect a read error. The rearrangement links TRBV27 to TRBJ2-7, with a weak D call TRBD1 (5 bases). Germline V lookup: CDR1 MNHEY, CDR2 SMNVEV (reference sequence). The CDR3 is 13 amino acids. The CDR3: CASSLKDNYKQYF. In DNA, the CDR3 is TGTGCCAGCAGTTTGAAGGACAACTACAAGCAGTACTTC.

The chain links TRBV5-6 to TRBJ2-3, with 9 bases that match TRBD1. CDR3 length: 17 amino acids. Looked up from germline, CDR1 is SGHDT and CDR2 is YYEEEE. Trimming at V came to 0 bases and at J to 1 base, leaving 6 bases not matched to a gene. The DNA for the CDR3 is TGTGCCAGCAGCTTGGTGGCGGACAGGGGAGGCACAGATACGCAGTATTTT. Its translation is CASSLVADRGGTDTQYF. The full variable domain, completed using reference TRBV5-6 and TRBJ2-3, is DAGVTQSPTHLIKTRGQQVTLRCSPKSGHDTVSWYQQALGQGPQFIFQYYEEEERQRGNFPDRFSGHQFPNYSSELNVNALLLGDSALYLCASSLVADRGGTDTQYFGPGTRLTVL.